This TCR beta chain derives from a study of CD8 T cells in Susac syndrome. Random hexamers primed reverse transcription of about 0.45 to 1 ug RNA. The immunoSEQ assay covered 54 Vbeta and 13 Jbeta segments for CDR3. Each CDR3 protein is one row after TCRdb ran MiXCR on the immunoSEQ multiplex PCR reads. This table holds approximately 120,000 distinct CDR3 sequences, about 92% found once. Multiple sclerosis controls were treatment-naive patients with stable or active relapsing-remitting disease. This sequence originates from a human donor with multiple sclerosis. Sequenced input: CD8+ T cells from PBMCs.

CDR3 nucleotides: TGCGCCAGCAGCCAAGGGAGGGGAGGTTCTGGAAACACCATATATTTT. This codes for CASSQGRGGSGNTIYF. The gene calls are TRBV4-1 and TRBJ1-3, with D possibly being TRBD1 (5 bases). The CDR3 has 16 residues. V was trimmed by 1 base and J by 1 base, leaving 11 bases between them. The germline V gene has CDR1 MGHRA and CDR2 YSYEKL.